This T cell receptor (beta chain) was documented in a study of T cells after yellow fever vaccination. V lost 1 base and J 6 bases, leaving 13 bases between the germline ends. The CDR3 spans 15 residues. Germline CDR1 reads SEHNR; CDR2 reads FQNEAQ (reference sequence). From the 5' RACE reads, TCRdb called clonotypes with MiXCR, one entry per CDR3 protein. Among about 130,000 distinct CDR3 sequences listed, approximately 7% were seen once. This clonotype appeared many times. The source material was CD4+ T cells sorted from PBMCs, sampled 10 days after the first yellow fever vaccination. The chain is built from TRBV7-9 and TRBJ2-4, with D tentatively TRBD1 or TRBD2 (6 bases each). The sequence was collected from a man aged 18-30 years who received the YFV17D yellow fever vaccine. This CDR3 is CASSLDSGGGNIQYF. DNA for the CDR3: TGTGCCAGCAGCTTAGACTCTGGAGGGGGAAACATTCAGTACTTC.